The clone carrying this TCR beta chain was seen a few times. Its antigen is currently unknown. The sample is drawn from a study of CD8 T cells in ankylosing spondylitis. Findings and caveats of the study: Earlier literature documents some of the motif variants in reactive arthritis synovial fluid and blood. Clones linked to disease, bearing a CD8+ phenotype, were relatively rare in peripheral blood. In ankylosing spondylitis blood, a motif of several highly homologous TCR beta variants appeared characteristic.

The TCR beta libraries were generated through quantitative 5'-RACE incorporating molecular barcodes. One entry per CDR3 protein, called by TCRdb with MiXCR from the 5' RACE reads. The sample yields under 150,000 distinct CDR3 sequences, about a sixth seen once. Sequenced: blood, either unsorted or a sorted T cell fraction (not recorded which). The TCR sequence derives from a male donor with ankylosing spondylitis.

The CDR3 loop reads CASSLNHGQGTPGELFF. Here the CDR3 DNA reads TGTGCCAGCAGCTTAAACCACGGACAGGGCACTCCCGGGGAGCTGTTTTTT. The chain recombines TRBV7-6 with TRBJ2-2, with 8 positions matching TRBD1. Germline-derived CDR1 and CDR2 are SGHVS and FNYEAQ. The CDR3 loop spans 17 amino acids. V dropped 2 bases and J dropped 6; count of bases not matched to a gene: 11.